The 16 T cell receptor beta chains given below trace back to one sample, sequenced in a study of blood T cell repertoires in COVID-19. Here immunoSEQ multiplex PCR was the method, and the copy in TCRdb shows in-frame clones only, minus some. The sample lists about 180,000 clones, 80% to 90% occurring once. Source material: PBMCs or T cells enriched from blood (not recorded which). All receptors come from a woman under 30 who had recovered from COVID-19.

J is TRBJ2-3 and V is TRBV18; TRBD2 matches 8 bases. Germline V gene sequence: CDR1 KGHSH, CDR2 LQKENI. The CDR3 is 18 amino acids. V lost 2 bases and J lost 0; bases outside the gene matches: 10. CDR3 residues: CASSPVRSSGGSTDTQYF. CDR3 DNA sequence: TGTGCCAGCTCACCAGTACGTTCCAGCGGGGGTAGCACAGATACGCAGTATTTT. Combining the CDR3 with reference TRBV18 and TRBJ2-3 gives the whole variable domain NAGVMQNPRHLVRRRGQEARLRCSPMKGHSHVYWYRQLPEEGLKFMVYLQKENIIDESGMPKERFSAEFPKEGPSILRIQQVVRGDSAAYFCASSPVRSSGGSTDTQYFGPGTRLTVL.

In regard to this clone: The sample has other DNA sequences that encode this CDR3 too. The chain uses TRBV18 and TRBJ2-7, with D uncertain. V lost 3 bases to trimming and J lost 0 bases, with 6 bases between them. This CDR3 spans 13 amino acids. Looked up from germline, CDR1 is KGHSH and CDR2 is LQKENI. CDR3 sequence reads: CASSPSGSYEQYF. For the CDR3, the DNA is TGTGCCAGCTCACCCTCCGGCTCCTACGAGCAGTACTTC.

The chain joins TRBV28 to TRBJ1-1; TRBD1 matches at 7 bases. The germline gives CDR1 MDHEN, CDR2 SYDVKM. This CDR3 has 15 amino acids. Trimming cost V 6 bases and J 0 bases; bases outside gene matches: 7. The CDR3 sequence is CASRPTGQVNTEAFF. CDR3 sequence (DNA): TGTGCCAGCAGACCAACAGGACAGGTGAACACTGAAGCTTTCTTT.

This chain joins TRBV7-2 and TRBJ2-3, with 8 bases that match TRBD1. CDR1 SGHTA and CDR2 FQGNSA come from the germline V gene. The CDR3 extends over 14 amino acids. The V gene end was trimmed by 5 bases and the J gene end by 4 bases; junction bases not matched to a gene: 5. For the CDR3, the DNA is TGTGCCAGCAGCCAGGACAGGGTTTCAGATACGCAGTATTTT. It specifies CASSQDRVSDTQYF.

V and J are TRBV27 and TRBJ2-5, with 7 bases matching TRBD2. The J segment lost 0 bases and the V segment lost 6 bases, leaving 10 bases of the junction unmatched. Per the germline V gene, CDR1 is MNHEY and CDR2 is SMNVEV (reference sequence). CDR3 length equals 16 residues. The CDR3 bases are TGTGCCAGCAGCTGGGTCTTTAGCGGGTACCAAGAGACCCAGTACTTC. The encoded protein is CASSWVFSGYQETQYF.

CDR3: CASRGAGQGTEKLFF. DNA for the CDR3: TGTGCCAGCAGGGGGGCCGGACAGGGGACTGAAAAACTGTTTTTT. This chain connects TRBV25-1 to TRBJ1-4, with TRBD1 identical over 9 bases. CDR1 and CDR2 from the germline V gene are MGHDK and SYGVNS. The V gene end was trimmed by 6 bases and the J gene end by 7 bases; junction bases not matched to a gene: 9. CDR3 length: 15 residues. Combining the CDR3 with reference TRBV25-1 and TRBJ1-4 gives the whole variable domain EADIYQTPRYLVIGTGKKITLECSQTMGHDKMYWYQQDPGMELHLIHYSYGVNSTEKGDLSSESTVSRIRTEHFPLTLESARPSHTSQYLCASRGAGQGTEKLFFGSGTQLSVL.

The chain couples TRBV27 to TRBJ1-5, with TRBD1 matching over 7 bases. The CDR3 loop spans 16 amino acids. CDR1 is MNHEY and CDR2 is SMNVEV in the germline V gene (reference sequence). The junction had 11 bases not matched to a gene; V was cut back by 4 bases and J by 5 bases. The CDR3 reads CASSSSGTANYQPQHF. The CDR3 DNA reads TGTGCCAGCAGTTCGTCCGGGACAGCAAATTATCAGCCCCAGCATTTT.

This chain uses TRBV28 with TRBJ2-3, with a possible D match to TRBD2 (6 bases). The V end lost 5 bases, the J end lost 3 bases, and 15 bases lay between the germline ends. The CDR3 contains 15 residues. Per germline, CDR1 MDHEN and CDR2 SYDVKM. CDR3 sequence (DNA): TGTGCCAGCAGTACCTCGACAGCGGGTACAGATACGCAGTATTTT. Translated: CASSTSTAGTDTQYF.

The CDR3 DNA follows: TGTGCCAGCAGCCCACCGAGCGGGAGCCTAAGCGAGCAGTACTTC. It translates to CASSPPSGSLSEQYF. V is TRBV7-9 and J is TRBJ2-7; 8 bases line up with TRBD2. The CDR3 runs 15 residues. The germline CDR1 and CDR2 sequences are SEHNR and FQNEAQ (reference sequence). V dropped 5 bases and J dropped 6; count of bases not matched to a gene: 12.

V and J are TRBV10-3 and TRBJ2-1, with 7 nucleotides matching TRBD1. This CDR3 comprises 15 residues. Germline V gene lookup returns CDR1 ENHRY and CDR2 SYGVKD. Trimming removed 9 bases from V and 5 bases from J; junction bases left unmatched: 13. CDR3 loop: CAISQGMDIDNEQFF. In DNA, the CDR3 is TGTGCCATTTCACAGGGGATGGACATTGACAATGAGCAGTTCTTC.

The chain employs TRBV11-2 and TRBJ1-1; D ambiguous. Between the trimmed V and J ends, which lost 11 bases and 3 bases, there was a span of 19 bases. Per germline, CDR1 SGHAT and CDR2 FQNNGV. The CDR3 covers 14 residues. The CDR3 is CAVSGYFPDTEAFF. CDR3 sequence (DNA): TGTGCCGTCTCGGGGTACTTCCCTGACACTGAAGCTTTCTTT.

The V gene is TRBV2, the J gene TRBJ2-7, with TRBD1 matching over 8 bases. The CDR3 sequence is 14 residues long. The V gene's germline CDR1 is SNHLY and CDR2 FYNNEI. The V and J ends lost 5 bases and 4 bases, in that order; junction bases with no gene match: 7. CDR3: CASSQTGESYEQYF. The CDR3 coding sequence is TGTGCCAGCAGTCAGACAGGGGAATCTTACGAGCAGTACTTC. The whole variable domain, filled in from reference TRBV2 and TRBJ2-7, reads EPEVTQTPSHQVTQMGQEVILRCVPISNHLYFYWYRQILGQKVEFLVSFYNNEISEKSEIFDDQFSVERPDGSNFTLKIRSTKLEDSAMYFCASSQTGESYEQYFGPGTRLTVT.

This clone was detected once. The V call is TRBV28, the J call TRBJ2-5; TRBD1 matches 8 bases. The V and J ends lost 5 bases and 5 bases, in that order; junction bases with no gene match: 7. The CDR3 covers 14 residues. Per germline, CDR1 MDHEN and CDR2 SYDVKM. The chain's CDR3 is CASSQQGVSETQYF. The CDR3 coding sequence is TGTGCCAGCAGTCAACAGGGGGTGTCGGAGACCCAGTACTTC.

The chain uses TRBV6-5 and TRBJ2-1; 8 bases align to TRBD2. CDR3 length: 14 amino acids. CDR1 and CDR2 from the germline V gene are MNHEY and SVGAGI. V lost 6 bases and J lost 10; bases outside the gene matches: 11. The CDR3 here is CASSRGQLAAEQFF. For the CDR3, the DNA is TGTGCCAGCAGCCGGGGGCAACTAGCGGCCGAGCAGTTCTTC.

J is TRBJ1-2 and V is TRBV19, with D tentatively TRBD1 (5 bases). With 9 bases removed from V and 5 bases from J, the gap between germline ends came to 19 bases. The germline V gene has CDR1 LNHDA and CDR2 SQIVND (reference sequence). There are 14 residues in the CDR3. CDR3 DNA: TGTGCCAGCCTCGCGGGAGGGGAATCTTATGGCTACACCTTC. This sequence encodes CASLAGGESYGYTF. The variable domain in full, with the rest retrieved from reference TRBV19 and TRBJ1-2, is DGGITQSPKYLFRKEGQNVTLSCEQNLNHDAMYWYRQDPGQGLRLIYYSQIVNDFQKGDIAEGYSVSREKKESFPLTVTSAQKNPTAFYLCASLAGGESYGYTFGSGTRLTVV.

The gene calls are TRBV4-1 and TRBJ1-3, with a tentative D call TRBD1 (6 bases). Trimming stripped 4 bases from V and 2 bases from J, with 12 bases between. Germline loops: CDR1 MGHRA, CDR2 YSYEKL. This CDR3 is built from 15 residues. The chain's CDR3 is CASSRFSGAGNTIYF. CDR3 DNA sequence: TGCGCCAGCAGCCGGTTCTCAGGGGCTGGAAACACCATATATTTT.